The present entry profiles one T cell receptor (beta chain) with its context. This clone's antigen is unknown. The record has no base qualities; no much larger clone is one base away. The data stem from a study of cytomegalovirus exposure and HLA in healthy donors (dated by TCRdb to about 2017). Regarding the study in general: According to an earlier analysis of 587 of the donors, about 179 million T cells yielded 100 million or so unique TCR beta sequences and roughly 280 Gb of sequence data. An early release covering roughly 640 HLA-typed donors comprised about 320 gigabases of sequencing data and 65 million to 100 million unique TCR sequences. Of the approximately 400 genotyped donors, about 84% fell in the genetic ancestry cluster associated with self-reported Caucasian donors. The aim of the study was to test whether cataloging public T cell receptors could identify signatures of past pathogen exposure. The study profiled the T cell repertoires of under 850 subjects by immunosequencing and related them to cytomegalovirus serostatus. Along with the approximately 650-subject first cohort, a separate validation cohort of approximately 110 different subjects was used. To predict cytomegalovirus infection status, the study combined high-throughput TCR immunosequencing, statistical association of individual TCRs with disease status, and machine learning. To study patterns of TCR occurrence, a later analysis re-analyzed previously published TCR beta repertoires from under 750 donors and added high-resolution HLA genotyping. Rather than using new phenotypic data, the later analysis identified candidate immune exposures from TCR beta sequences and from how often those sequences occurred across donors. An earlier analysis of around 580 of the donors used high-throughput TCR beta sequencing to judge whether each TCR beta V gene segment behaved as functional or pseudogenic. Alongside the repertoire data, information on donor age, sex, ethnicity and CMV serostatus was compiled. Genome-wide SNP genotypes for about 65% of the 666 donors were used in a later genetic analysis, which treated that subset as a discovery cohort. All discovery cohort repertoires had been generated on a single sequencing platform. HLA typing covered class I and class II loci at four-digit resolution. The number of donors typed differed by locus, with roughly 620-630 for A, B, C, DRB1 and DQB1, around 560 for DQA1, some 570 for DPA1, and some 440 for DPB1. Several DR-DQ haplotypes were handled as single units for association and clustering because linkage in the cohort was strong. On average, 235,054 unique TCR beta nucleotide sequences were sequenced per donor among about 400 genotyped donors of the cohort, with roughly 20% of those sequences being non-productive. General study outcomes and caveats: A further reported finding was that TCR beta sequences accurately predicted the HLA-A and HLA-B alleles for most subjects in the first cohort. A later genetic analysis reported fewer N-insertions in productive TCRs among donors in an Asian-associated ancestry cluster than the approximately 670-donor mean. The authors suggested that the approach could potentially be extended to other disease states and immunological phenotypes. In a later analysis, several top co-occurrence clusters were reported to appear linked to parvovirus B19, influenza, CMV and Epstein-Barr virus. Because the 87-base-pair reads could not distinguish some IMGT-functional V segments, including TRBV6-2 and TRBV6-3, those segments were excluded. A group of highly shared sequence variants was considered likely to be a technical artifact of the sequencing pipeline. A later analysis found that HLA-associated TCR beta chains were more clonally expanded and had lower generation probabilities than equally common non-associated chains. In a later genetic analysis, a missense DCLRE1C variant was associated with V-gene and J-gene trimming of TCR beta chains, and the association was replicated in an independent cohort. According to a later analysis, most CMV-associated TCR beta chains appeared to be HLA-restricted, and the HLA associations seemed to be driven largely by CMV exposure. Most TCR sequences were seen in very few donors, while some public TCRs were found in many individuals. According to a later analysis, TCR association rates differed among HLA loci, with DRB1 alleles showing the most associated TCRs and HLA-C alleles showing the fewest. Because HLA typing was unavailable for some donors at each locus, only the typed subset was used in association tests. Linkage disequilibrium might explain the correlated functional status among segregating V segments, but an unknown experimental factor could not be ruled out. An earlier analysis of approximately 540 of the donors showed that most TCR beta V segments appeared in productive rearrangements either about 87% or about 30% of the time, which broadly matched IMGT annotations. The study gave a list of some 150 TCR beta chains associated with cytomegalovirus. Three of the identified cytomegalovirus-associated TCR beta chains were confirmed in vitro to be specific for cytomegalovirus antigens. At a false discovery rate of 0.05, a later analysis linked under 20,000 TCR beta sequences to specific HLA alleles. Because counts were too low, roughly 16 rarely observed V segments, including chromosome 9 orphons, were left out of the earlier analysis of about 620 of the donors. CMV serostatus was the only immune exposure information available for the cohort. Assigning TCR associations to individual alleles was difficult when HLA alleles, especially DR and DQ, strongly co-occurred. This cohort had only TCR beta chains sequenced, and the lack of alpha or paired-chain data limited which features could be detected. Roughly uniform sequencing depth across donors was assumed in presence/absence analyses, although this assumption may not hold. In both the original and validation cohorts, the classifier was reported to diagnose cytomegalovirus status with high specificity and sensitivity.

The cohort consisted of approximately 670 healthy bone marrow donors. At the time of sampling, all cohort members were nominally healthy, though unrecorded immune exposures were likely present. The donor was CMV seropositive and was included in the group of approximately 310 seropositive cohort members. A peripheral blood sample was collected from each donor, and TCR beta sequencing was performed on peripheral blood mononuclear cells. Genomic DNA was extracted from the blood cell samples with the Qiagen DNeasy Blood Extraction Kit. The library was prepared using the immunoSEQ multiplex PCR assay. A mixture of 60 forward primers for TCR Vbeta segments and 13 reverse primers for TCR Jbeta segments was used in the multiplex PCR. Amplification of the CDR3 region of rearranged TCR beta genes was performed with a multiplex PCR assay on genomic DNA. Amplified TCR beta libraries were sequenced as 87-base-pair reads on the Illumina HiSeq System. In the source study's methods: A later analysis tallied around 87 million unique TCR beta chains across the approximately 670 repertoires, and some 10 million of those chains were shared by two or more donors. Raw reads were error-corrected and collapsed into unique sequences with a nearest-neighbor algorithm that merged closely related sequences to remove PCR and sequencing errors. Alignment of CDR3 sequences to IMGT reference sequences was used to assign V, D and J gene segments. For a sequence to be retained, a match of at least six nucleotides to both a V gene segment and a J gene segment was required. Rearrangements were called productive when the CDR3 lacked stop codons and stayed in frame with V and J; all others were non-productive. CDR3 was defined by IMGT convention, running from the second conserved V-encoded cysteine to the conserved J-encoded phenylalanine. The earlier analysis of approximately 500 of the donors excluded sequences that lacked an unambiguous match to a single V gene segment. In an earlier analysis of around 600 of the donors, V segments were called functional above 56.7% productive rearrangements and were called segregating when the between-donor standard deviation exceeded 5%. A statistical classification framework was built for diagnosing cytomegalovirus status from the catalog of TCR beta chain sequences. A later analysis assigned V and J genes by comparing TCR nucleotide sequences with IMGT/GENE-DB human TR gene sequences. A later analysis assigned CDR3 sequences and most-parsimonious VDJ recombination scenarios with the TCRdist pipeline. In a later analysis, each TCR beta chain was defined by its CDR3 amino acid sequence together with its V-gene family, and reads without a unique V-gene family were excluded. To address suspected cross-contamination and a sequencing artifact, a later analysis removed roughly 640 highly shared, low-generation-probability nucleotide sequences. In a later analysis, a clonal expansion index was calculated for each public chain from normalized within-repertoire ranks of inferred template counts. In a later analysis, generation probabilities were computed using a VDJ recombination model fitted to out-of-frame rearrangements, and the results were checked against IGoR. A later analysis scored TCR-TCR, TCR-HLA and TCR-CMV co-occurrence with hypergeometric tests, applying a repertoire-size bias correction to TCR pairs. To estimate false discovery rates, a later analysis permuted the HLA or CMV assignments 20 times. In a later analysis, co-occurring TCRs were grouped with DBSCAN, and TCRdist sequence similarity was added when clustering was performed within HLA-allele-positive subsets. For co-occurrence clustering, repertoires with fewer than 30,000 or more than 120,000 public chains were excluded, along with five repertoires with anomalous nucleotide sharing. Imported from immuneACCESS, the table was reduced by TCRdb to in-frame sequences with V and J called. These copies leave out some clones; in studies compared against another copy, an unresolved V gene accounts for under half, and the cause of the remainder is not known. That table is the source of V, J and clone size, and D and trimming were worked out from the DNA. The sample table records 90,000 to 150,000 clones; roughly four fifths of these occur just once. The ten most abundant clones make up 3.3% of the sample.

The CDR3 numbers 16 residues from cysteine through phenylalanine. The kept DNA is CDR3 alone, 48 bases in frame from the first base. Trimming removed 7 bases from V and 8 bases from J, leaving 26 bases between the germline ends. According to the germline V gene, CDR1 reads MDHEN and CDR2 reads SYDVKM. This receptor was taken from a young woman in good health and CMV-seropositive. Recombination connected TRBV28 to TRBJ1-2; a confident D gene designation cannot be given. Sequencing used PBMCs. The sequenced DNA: TGTGCCAGCAACACAGAGTATGGGTTTTCTATGGCGGGCTACACCTTC. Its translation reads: CASNTEYGFSMAGYTF.